This paragraph reports one T cell receptor (beta chain). The sample belongs to a study of blood T cell repertoires in COVID-19. Overall study context: From T cells, B-cell-depleted T cells, or PBMCs came the material, which was cDNA or gDNA.

Assay used: immunoSEQ multiplex PCR; TCRdb lists only in-frame clones, some missing. The sample yields some 250,000 clones, approximately 81% seen once. The CDR3 contains 19 residues. The V and J genes are TRBV21-1 and TRBJ1-2; TRBD1, as called in the table, went unchecked against the DNA. TRBV21-1 is assigned pseudogene status. The sequenced sample consisted of peripheral blood. The receptor comes from a woman in her late teens or twenties with acute or convalescent COVID-19. Written as DNA, the CDR3 is TGTGCCAGCAGCAAGGTTAGGGGCGATGACAGGCCTGGAAACTATGGCTACACCTTC. Translation: CASSKVRGDDRPGNYGYTF.